This TCR beta chain was obtained from a study of cytomegalovirus exposure and HLA in healthy donors. General observations from the study: Subsequent analysis showed first-cohort TCR clusters tending to co-occur in roughly 130 validation repertoires.

Clones were read by immunoSEQ multiplex PCR, and TCRdb kept only the in-frame ones, dropping some. Among 65,000 to 80,000 clones listed, roughly 95% were seen once. Comments on this clone: Its antigen remains unidentified.

The origin of this receptor is a woman aged 18-29 years in good health and CMV-seropositive. The source material was PBMCs.

DNA for the CDR3: TGTGCCAGCAGCTTAACAACCGGGGAGCTGTTTTTT. As protein: CASSLTTGELFF. The chain recombines TRBV7-6 with TRBJ2-2; D is ambiguous. Trimming stripped 2 bases from V and 5 bases from J, with 3 bases between. Germline lookup yields CDR1 SGHVS and CDR2 FNYEAQ. The CDR3 spans 12 residues. Using reference TRBV7-6 and TRBJ2-2 for the parts outside the CDR3, the full variable domain is GAGVSQSPRYKVTKRGQDVALRCDPISGHVSLYWYRQALGQGPEFLTYFNYEAQQDKSGLPNDRFSAERPEGSISTLTIQRTEQRDSAMYRCASSLTTGELFFGEGSRLTVL.